This T cell receptor (beta chain) was obtained from a study of blood T cell repertoires in COVID-19. Across the whole study: T cells, B-cell-depleted T cells, or PBMCs supplied cDNA or gDNA.

The V gene's germline CDR1 is MNHEY and CDR2 SVGAGI. The CDR3 contains 13 residues. V shed 1 base and J shed 7 bases, with 10 bases lying between them. Sequenced by immunoSEQ multiplex PCR; TCRdb stores in-frame clones only, minus some. The sample holds roughly 280,000 clones, 85% to 90% seen once. Enrolled through a virtual design, the participants were between about 18 and 100 years of age and came from some 26 US areas. Categorization into cohorts depended on clinical history that participants reported. The receptor was isolated from a woman in her sixties who had recovered from COVID-19. The sequencing sample was made of PBMCs or T cells enriched from blood (not recorded which). The genes are TRBV6-5 and TRBJ1-1, with a tentative D call TRBD1 (5 bases). The CDR3 nucleotides are TGTGCCAGCAGTTACTATCGGGGGGGTGAAGCTTTCTTT. Its protein product is CASSYYRGGEAFF.